This is a list of T cell receptor beta chains from one sample in a study of shared clonotypes between healthy human individuals. This table comes from immunoSEQ multiplex PCR, and its TCRdb copy is limited to in-frame clones, with some not included. This table has about 690,000 clones, 80% to 95% appearing once. Sequencing was carried out using memory CD8+ T cells from PBMCs. The receptors originated from a man aged 18 to 29 in good health. Some clones in this sample may be carry-over from other donors' samples. Each CDR3 is given with its conserved first and last residue. A D gene is named only where the DNA matches it firmly. The size entry is marked missing in some rows and otherwise reads once, few, many or a size class.

j_gene | v_gene | abundance | d_gene | CDR3aa | CDR3nt
TRBJ1-1 | TRBV27 | once | . | CASSSLMNTEAFF | TGTGCCAGCAGTTCACTCATGAACACTGAAGCTTTCTTT
TRBJ2-1 | TRBV29-1 | . | TRBD1 | CSVLRTGSYNEQFF | TGCAGCGTTCTACGGACAGGGTCCTACAATGAGCAGTTCTTC
TRBJ1-1 | TRBV28 | . | . | CASSWAAGMNTEAFF | TGTGCCAGCAGCTGGGCGGCGGGGATGAACACTGAAGCTTTCTTT
TRBJ2-7 | TRBV11-1 | . | TRBD2 | CASSPHLAGGYEQYF | TGTGCCAGCAGCCCCCACCTAGCGGGAGGTTACGAGCAGTACTTC
TRBJ1-1 | TRBV9 | . | . | CASSAPATGVNTEAFF | TGTGCCAGCAGCGCCCCCGCGACCGGGGTGAACACTGAAGCTTTCTTT
TRBJ2-6 | TRBV4-3 | . | . | CASSQRVTRPYSGANVLTF | TGCGCCAGCAGCCAGAGGGTTACCAGGCCCTACTCTGGGGCCAACGTCCTGACTTTC
TRBJ2-1 | TRBV6-5 | . | . | CASSYEDEQFF | TGTGCCAGCAGTTACGAGGATGAGCAGTTCTTC
TRBJ2-1 | TRBV11-1 | . | . | CASSDSLEYNEQFF | TGTGCCAGTTCGGACAGCCTAGAATACAATGAGCAGTTCTTC
TRBJ2-3 | TRBV18 | . | . | CASSPPLTADTQYF | TGTGCCAGCTCACCACCGCTAACAGCAGATACGCAGTATTTT
TRBJ2-2 | TRBV28 | . | TRBD2 | CASSRLAGGPGGELFF | TGTGCCAGCAGTCGACTAGCGGGAGGGCCGGGCGGGGAGCTGTTTTTT
TRBJ1-4 | TRBV30 | . | . | CAWSVGQLNEKLFF | TGTGCCTGGAGTGTTGGACAGCTTAATGAAAAACTATTTTTT
TRBJ2-7 | TRBV7-8 | . | TRBD1 | CASSFPVGRGLFYEQYF | TGTGCCAGCAGCTTCCCCGTTGGCAGGGGGCTCTTCTACGAGCAGTACTTC
TRBJ1-1 | TRBV5-1 | . | . | CASSLIQGGITEAFF | TGCGCCAGCAGCCTTATTCAGGGAGGGATCACTGAAGCTTTCTTT
TRBJ2-5 | TRBV4-1 | . | . | CASSPRLGETQYF | TGCGCCAGCAGCCCCCGCTTGGGGGAGACCCAGTACTTC
TRBJ2-1 | TRBV9 | . | . | CASSVGMGLPTRYNEQFF | TGTGCCAGCAGCGTAGGGATGGGCCTCCCTACTCGATACAATGAGCAGTTCTTC
TRBJ2-1 | TRBV2 | . | TRBD2 | CASSDRTSGMRSYNEQFF | TGTGCCAGCAGTGATCGGACTAGCGGGATGAGGTCCTACAATGAGCAGTTCTTC
TRBJ2-5 | TRBV28 | . | . | CASSLSDLLVQETQYF | TGTGCCAGCAGTTTATCCGACCTCCTGGTGCAAGAGACCCAGTACTTC
TRBJ2-7 | TRBV11-3 | . | TRBD1 | CASSLGQDSYEQYF | TGTGCCAGCAGCTTGGGACAGGACTCCTACGAGCAGTACTTC
TRBJ2-1 | TRBV13 | . | . | CASFERRGPGAYNEQFF | TGTGCCAGCTTTGAACGCAGGGGTCCTGGGGCCTACAATGAGCAGTTCTTC
TRBJ2-7 | TRBV4-1 | . | . | CASSYFRDSAYEQYF | TGCGCCAGCAGTTACTTCCGGGACTCCGCCTACGAGCAGTACTTC
TRBJ1-5 | TRBV27 | once | . | CASRSLRTEYTQPQHF | TGTGCCAGCAGATCCCTTCGGACAGAGTATACTCAGCCCCAGCATTTT
TRBJ2-2 | TRBV4-1 | once | TRBD2 | CASRNQAGGPGGELFF | TGCGCCAGCAGAAACCAAGCGGGAGGGCCTGGCGGGGAGCTGTTTTTT
TRBJ2-5 | TRBV4-1 | . | . | CASSQDLTGRYQETQYF | TGCGCCAGCAGCCAAGATCTTACAGGGAGGTACCAAGAGACCCAGTACTTC
TRBJ2-5 | TRBV14 | . | . | CASSQSLATKYF | TGTGCCAGCAGCCAAAGTCTCGCAACCAAGTACTTC
TRBJ2-1 | TRBV7-9 | . | TRBD1 | CASSGQGVEQFF | TGTGCCAGCAGCGGCCAGGGGGTTGAGCAGTTCTTC
TRBJ2-7 | TRBV9 | . | . | CASSVGRGPYEQYF | TGTGCCAGCAGCGTGGGCAGGGGCCCCTACGAGCAGTACTTC
TRBJ1-1 | TRBV15 | . | . | CATSILGGNTEAFF | TGTGCCACCAGCATCCTGGGAGGGAACACTGAAGCTTTCTTT
TRBJ2-7 | TRBV9 | once | TRBD2 | CASSAEREGLYEQYF | TGTGCCAGCAGCGCGGAGCGGGAGGGCCTTTACGAGCAGTACTTC
TRBJ2-3 | TRBV28 | once | . | CASSLEALRTDTQYF | TGTGCCAGCAGTTTAGAGGCTCTCCGCACAGATACGCAGTATTTT
TRBJ1-5 | TRBV19 | . | TRBD1 | CASSIPVQGRIGGQPQHF | TGTGCCAGTAGTATCCCGGTACAGGGGCGCATTGGGGGCCAGCCCCAGCATTTT
TRBJ2-3 | TRBV16 | medium-sized | TRBD1 | CASSPFRDRGQYF | TGTGCCAGCAGCCCATTCCGGGACAGGGGGCAGTATTTT
TRBJ2-7 | TRBV11-1 | . | TRBD2 | CASSLGLAQHQYEQYF | TGTGCCAGCAGCCTGGGACTAGCGCAACATCAATACGAGCAGTACTTC